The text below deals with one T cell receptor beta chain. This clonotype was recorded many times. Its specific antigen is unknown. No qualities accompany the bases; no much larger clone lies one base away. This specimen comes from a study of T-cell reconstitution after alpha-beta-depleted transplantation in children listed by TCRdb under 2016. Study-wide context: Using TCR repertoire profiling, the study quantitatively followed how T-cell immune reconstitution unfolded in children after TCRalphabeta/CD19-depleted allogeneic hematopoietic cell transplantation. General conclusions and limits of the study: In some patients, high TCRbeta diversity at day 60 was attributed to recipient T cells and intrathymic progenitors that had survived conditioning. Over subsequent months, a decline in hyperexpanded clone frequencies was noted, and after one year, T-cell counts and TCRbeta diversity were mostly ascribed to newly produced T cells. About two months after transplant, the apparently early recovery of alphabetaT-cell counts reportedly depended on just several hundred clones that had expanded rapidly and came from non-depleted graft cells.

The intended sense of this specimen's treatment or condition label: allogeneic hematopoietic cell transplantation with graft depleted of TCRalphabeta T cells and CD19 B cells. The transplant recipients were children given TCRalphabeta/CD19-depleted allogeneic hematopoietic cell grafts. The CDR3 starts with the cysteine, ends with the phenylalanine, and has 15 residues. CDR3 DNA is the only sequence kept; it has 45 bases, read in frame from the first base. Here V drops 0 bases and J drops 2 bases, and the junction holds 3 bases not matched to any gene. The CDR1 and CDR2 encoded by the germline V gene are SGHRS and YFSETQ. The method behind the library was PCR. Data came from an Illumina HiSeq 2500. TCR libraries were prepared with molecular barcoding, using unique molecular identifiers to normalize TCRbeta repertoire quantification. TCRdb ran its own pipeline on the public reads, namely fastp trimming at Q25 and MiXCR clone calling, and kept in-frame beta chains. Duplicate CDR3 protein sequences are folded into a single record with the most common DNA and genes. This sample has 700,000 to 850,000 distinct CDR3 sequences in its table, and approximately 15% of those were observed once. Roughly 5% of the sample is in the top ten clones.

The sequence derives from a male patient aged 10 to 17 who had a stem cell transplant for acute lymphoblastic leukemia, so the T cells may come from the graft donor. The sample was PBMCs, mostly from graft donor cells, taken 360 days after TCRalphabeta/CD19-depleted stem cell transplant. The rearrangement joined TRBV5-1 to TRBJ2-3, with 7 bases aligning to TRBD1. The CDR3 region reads CASSLGGQITDTQYF. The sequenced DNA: TGCGCCAGCAGCTTGGGGGGACAGATCACAGATACGCAGTATTTT.